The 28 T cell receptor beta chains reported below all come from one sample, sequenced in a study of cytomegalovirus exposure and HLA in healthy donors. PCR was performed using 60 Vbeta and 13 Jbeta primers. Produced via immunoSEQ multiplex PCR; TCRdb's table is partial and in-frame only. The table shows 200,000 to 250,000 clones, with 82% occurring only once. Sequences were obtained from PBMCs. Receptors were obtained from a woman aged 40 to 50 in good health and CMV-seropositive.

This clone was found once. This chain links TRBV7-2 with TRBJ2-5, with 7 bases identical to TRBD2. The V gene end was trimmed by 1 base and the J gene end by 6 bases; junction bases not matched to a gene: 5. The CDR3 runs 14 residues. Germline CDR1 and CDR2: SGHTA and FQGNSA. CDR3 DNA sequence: TGTGCCAGCAGCTTAGGAGCGGGGCTAAAGACCCAGTACTTC. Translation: CASSLGAGLKTQYF.

Here the CDR3 DNA reads TGCGCCAGCAGCCAAAGGGGAGGGATCGATGAGCAGTTCTTC. Translated, it gives CASSQRGGIDEQFF. The chain uses TRBV4-1 and TRBJ2-1; 7 nucleotides agree with TRBD2. The CDR3 is made up of 14 amino acids. The ends lost 2 bases at V and 8 bases at J; junction bases unmatched: 6. The germline V gene has CDR1 MGHRA and CDR2 YSYEKL.

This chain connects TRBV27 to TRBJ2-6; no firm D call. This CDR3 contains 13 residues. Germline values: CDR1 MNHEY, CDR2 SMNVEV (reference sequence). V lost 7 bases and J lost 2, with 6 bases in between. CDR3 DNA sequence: TGTGCCAGCACTGCAGCTGGGGCCAACGTCCTGACTTTC. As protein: CASTAAGANVLTF. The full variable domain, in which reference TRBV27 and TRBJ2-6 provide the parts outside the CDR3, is EAQVTQNPRYLITVTGKKLTVTCSQNMNHEYMSWYRQDPGLGLRQIYYSMNVEVTDKGDVPEGYKVSRKEKRNFPLILESPSPNQTSLYFCASTAAGANVLTFGAGSRLTVL.

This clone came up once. In nucleotides, the CDR3 is TGTGCCACCAGCAGAGGGAGGGCTCTAGCGCGGCGGGACAATGAGCAGTTCTTC. The encoded protein is CATSRGRALARRDNEQFF. The chain has TRBV15 and TRBJ2-1; possibly TRBD2 for D (6 bases). The CDR3 is 18 residues long. The germline CDR1 and CDR2 sequences are LNHNV and YYDKDF (reference sequence). V was trimmed by 1 base and J by 5 bases, leaving 21 bases between them.

The CDR3 DNA is TGTGCCAGCAGTCGAACTAGGCAAGAGACCCAGTACTTC. Its translation is CASSRTRQETQYF. The rearrangement joins TRBV7-3 to TRBJ2-5, with D possibly matching TRBD2 (5 bases). The CDR3 totals 13 residues. Germline CDR1 SGHTA, CDR2 FQGTGA. Deletions cut 6 bases from V and 2 bases from J, with 10 bases between.

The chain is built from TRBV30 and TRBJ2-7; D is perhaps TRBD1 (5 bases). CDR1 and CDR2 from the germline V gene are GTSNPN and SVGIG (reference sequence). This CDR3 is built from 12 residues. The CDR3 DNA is TGTGCTTCAAGGGGTGGACCGTACGAGCAGTACTTC. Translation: CASRGGPYEQYF.

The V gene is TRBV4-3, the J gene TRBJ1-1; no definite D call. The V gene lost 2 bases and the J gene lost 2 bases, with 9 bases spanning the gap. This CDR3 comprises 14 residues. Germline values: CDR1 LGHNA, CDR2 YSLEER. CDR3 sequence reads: CASSQLTENTEAFF. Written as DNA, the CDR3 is TGCGCCAGCAGCCAACTTACAGAAAACACTGAAGCTTTCTTT.

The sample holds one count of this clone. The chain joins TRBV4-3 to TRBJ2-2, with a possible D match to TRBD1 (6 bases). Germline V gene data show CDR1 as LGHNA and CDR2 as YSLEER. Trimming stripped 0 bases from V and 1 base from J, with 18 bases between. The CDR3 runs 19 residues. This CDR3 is CASSQDLLWTVLNTGELFF. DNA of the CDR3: TGCGCCAGCAGCCAAGATCTTCTATGGACAGTGCTGAACACCGGGGAGCTGTTTTTT.

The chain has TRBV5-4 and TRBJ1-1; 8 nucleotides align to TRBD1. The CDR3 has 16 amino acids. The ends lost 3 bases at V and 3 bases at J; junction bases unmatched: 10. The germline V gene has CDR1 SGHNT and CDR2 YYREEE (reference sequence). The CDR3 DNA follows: TGTGCCAGCAGCTCAAATCTTCAGGGGGCGCACACTGAAGCTTTCTTT. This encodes CASSSNLQGAHTEAFF.

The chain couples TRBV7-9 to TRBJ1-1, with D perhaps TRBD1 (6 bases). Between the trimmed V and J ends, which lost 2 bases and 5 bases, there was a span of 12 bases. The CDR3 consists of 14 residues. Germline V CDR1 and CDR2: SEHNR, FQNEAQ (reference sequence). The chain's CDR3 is CASSLIAGETEAFF. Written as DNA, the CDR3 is TGTGCCAGCAGCTTAATTGCAGGGGAAACTGAAGCTTTCTTT.

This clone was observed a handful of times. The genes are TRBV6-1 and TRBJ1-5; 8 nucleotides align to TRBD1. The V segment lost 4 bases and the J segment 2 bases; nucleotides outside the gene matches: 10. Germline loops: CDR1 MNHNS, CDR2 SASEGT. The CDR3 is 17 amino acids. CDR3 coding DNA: TGTGCCAGCAGTGGCCAGTCCAGGGGGCGAGGCAATCAGCCCCAGCATTTT. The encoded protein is CASSGQSRGRGNQPQHF.

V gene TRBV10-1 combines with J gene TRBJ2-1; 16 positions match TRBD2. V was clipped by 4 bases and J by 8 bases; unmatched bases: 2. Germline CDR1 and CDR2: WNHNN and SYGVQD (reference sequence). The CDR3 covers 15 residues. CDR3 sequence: CASSAGLAGGDEQFF. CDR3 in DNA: TGCGCCAGCAGTGCGGGACTAGCGGGAGGGGATGAGCAGTTCTTC.

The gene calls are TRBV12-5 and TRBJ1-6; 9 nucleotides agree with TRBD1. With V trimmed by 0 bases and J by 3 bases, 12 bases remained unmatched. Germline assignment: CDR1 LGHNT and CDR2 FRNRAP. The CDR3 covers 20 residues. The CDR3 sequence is CASGLVGQGQGVGYNSPLHF. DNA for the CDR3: TGTGCTAGTGGTTTGGTAGGTCAGGGACAGGGAGTAGGCTATAATTCACCCCTCCACTTT.

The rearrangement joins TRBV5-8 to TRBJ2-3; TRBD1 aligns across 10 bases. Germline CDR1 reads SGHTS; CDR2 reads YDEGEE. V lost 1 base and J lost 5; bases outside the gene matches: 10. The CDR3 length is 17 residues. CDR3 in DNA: TGTGCCAGCAGCTTGTGGGGCGACAGGGGGCGAATAGATACGCAGTATTTT. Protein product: CASSLWGDRGRIDTQYF.

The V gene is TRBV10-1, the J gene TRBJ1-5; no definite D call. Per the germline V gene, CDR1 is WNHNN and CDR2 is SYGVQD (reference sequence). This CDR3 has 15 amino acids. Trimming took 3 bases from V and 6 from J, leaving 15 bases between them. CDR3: CASSDGVLLVQPQHF. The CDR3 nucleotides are TGCGCCAGCAGTGATGGAGTTCTTTTGGTTCAGCCCCAGCATTTT.

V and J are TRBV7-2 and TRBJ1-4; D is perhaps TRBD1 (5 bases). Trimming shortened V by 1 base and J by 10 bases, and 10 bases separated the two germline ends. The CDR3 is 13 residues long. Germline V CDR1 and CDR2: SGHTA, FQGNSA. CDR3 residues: CASSLDRGGKLFF. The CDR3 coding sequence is TGTGCCAGCAGCTTAGATAGGGGTGGAAAACTGTTTTTT.

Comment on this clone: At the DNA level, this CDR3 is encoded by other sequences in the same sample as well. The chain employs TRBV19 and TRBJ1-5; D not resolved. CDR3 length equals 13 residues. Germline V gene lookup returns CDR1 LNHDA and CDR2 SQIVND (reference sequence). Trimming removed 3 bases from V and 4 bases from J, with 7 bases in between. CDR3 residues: CASSIGRNQPQHF. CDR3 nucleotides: TGTGCCAGTAGTATCGGCAGGAATCAGCCCCAGCATTTT.

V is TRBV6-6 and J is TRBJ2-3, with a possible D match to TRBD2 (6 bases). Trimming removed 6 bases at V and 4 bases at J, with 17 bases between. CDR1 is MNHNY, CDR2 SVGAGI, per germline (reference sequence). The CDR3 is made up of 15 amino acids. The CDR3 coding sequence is TGTGCCAGCAGGGGCTGGCAGGCGGGATCAGATACGCAGTATTTT. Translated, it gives CASRGWQAGSDTQYF.

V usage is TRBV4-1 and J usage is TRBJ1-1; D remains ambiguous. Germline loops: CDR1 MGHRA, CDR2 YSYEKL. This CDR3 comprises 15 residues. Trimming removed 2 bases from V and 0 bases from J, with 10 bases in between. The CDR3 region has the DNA TGCGCCAGCAGCCAAAGAGAGTATATGAACACTGAAGCTTTCTTT. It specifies CASSQREYMNTEAFF.

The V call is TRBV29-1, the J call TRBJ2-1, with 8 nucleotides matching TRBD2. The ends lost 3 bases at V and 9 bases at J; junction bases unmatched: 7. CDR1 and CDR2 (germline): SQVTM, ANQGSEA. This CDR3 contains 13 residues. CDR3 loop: CSVEGLVGGEQFF. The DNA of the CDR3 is TGCAGCGTTGAGGGACTAGTTGGGGGTGAGCAGTTCTTC.

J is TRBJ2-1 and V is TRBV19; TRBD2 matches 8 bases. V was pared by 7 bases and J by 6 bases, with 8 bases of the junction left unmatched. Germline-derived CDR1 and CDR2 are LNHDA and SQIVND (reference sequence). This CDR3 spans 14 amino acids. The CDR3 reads CASNTLAGTNEQFF. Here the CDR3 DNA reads TGTGCCAGTAACACTTTAGCGGGAACCAATGAGCAGTTCTTC.

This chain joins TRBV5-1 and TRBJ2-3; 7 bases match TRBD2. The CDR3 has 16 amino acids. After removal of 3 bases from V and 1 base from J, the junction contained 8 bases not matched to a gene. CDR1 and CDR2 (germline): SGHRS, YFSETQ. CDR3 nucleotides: TGCGCCAGCAGCTCGAGGGCGGGGGTGGGCACAGATACGCAGTATTTT. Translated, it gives CASSSRAGVGTDTQYF.

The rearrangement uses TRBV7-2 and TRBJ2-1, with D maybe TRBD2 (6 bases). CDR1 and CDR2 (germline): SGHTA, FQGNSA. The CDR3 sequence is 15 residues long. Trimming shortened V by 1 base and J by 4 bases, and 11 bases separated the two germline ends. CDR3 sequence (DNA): TGTGCCAGCAGCTTAGGGGGTGGGACTTACAATGAGCAGTTCTTC. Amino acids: CASSLGGGTYNEQFF.

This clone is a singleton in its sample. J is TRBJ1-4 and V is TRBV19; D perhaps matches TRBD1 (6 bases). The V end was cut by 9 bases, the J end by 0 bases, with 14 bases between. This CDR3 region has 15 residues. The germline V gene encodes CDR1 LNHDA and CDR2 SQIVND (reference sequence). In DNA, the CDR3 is TGTGCCAGCAGTCGGGACACCGCAACTAATGAAAAACTGTTTTTT. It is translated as CASSRDTATNEKLFF.

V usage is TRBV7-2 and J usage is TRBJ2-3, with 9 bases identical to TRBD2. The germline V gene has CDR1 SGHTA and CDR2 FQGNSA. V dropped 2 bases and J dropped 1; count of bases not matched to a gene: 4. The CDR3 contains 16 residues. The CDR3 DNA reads TGTGCCAGCAGCTTACGCGGGGGGGCGGGCACAGATACGCAGTATTTT. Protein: CASSLRGGAGTDTQYF. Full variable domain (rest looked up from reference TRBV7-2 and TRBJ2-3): GAGVSQSPSNKVTEKGKDVELRCDPISGHTALYWYRQSLGQGLEFLIYFQGNSAPDKSGLPSDRFSAERTGGSVSTLTIQRTQQEDSAVYLCASSLRGGAGTDTQYFGPGTRLTVL.

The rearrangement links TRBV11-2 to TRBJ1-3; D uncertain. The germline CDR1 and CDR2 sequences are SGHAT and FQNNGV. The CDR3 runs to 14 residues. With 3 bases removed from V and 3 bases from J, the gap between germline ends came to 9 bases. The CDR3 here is CASSFRSDGNTIYF. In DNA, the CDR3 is TGTGCCAGCAGCTTCAGGTCCGATGGAAACACCATATATTTT.

The CDR3 sequence is CASSESGPTYEQYF. The CDR3 DNA is TGTGCCAGCAGCGAGAGCGGACCCACCTACGAGCAGTACTTC. V usage is TRBV9 and J usage is TRBJ2-7, with TRBD2 as a possible D gene (5 bases). Between the trimmed V and J ends, which lost 3 bases and 2 bases, there was a span of 12 bases. In germline, CDR1 is SGDLS, CDR2 YYNGEE. The CDR3 length is 14 residues.

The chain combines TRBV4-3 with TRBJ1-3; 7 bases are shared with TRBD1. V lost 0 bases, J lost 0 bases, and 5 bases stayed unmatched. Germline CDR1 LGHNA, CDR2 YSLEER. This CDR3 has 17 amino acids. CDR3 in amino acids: CASSQDLDRNSGNTIYF. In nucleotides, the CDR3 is TGCGCCAGCAGCCAAGATCTGGACAGGAACTCTGGAAACACCATATATTTT.